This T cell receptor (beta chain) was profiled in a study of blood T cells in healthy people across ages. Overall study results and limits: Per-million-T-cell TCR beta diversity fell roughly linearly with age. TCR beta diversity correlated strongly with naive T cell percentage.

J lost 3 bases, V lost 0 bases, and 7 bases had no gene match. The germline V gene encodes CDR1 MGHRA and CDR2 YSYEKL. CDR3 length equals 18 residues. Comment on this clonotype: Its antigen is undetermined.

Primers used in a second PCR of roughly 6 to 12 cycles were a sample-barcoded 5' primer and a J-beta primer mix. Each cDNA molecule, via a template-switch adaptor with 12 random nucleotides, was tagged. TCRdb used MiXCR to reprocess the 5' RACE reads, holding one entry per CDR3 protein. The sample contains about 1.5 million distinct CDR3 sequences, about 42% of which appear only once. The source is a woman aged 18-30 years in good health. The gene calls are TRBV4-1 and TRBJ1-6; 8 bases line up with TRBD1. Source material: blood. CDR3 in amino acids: CASSQETQGGGYNSPLHF. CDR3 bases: TGCGCCAGCAGCCAAGAGACACAGGGGGGCGGCTATAATTCACCCCTCCACTTT.